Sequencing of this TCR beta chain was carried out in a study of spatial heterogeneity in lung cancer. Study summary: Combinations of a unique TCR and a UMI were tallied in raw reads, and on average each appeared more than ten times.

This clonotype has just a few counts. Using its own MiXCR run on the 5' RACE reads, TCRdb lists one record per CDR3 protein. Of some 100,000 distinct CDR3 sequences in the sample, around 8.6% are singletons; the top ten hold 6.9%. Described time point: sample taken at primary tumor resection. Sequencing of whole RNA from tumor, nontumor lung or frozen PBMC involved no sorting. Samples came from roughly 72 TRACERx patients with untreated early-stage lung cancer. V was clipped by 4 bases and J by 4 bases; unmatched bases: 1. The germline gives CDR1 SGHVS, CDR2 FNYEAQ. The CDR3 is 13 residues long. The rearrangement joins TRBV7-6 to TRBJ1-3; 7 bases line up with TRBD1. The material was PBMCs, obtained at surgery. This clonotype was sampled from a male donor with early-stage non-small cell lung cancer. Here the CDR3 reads CASSSGQGNTIYF. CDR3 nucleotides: TGTGCCAGCAGCTCGGGACAGGGAAACACCATATATTTT.